The clone carrying this TCR beta chain was recorded many times. These data originate in a study of T cells in Graves' hyperthyroidism and ophthalmopathy. RNA transcripts were the template for amplifying TCR beta CDR3 regions. First-round RT-PCR targeting the TCR CDR3 was performed with the HTBI primer set. In TCRdb, the multiplex PCR reads were re-called with MiXCR into one record per CDR3 protein. The repertoire holds fewer than 850,000 distinct CDR3 sequences, with roughly a sixth as singletons. Uncontrolled infections, other autoimmune diseases, pregnancy or lactation led to exclusion of patients. Trimming took off 1 base at V and 3 bases at J, with 8 bases between the two ends. The CDR3 has 14 residues. CDR1 SGHTA and CDR2 FQGNSA come from the germline V gene.

The sample was blood. This chain uses TRBV7-2 with TRBJ2-3; D is unclear. The TCR comes from a man over 45 with Graves' hyperthyroidism. CDR3 in DNA: TGTGCCAGCAGCTTAGTGAAAGCGACAGATACGCAGTATTTT. Translating it yields CASSLVKATDTQYF.